These 18 T cell receptor beta chains originate from one sample sequenced in a study of T-cell reconstitution after alpha-beta-depleted transplantation in children. Preparing the TCRbeta library involved the use of unique molecular identifiers. TCRdb recomputed calls from the PCR reads with MiXCR, one row per CDR3 protein. The sample consists of a few hundred thousand distinct CDR3 sequences, 20% to 30% of them appearing once. Sequencing used PBMCs, obtained before TCRalphabeta/CD19-depleted stem cell transplant. Receptors originate from a boy less than two years old with Wiskott-Aldrich syndrome, due to receive a stem cell transplant.

The gene calls are TRBV18 and TRBJ2-3; 7 bases align to TRBD2. Germline V CDR1 and CDR2: KGHSH, LQKENI. The CDR3 is 15 residues long. Germline trimming cut 1 base from V and 5 bases from J; bases unmatched to any gene: 6. The CDR3 sequence is CASSPLPGGLDTQYF. The CDR3 DNA reads TGTGCCAGCTCACCACTGCCGGGAGGATTAGATACGCAGTATTTT.

The rearrangement links TRBV12-3 or TRBV12-4 to TRBJ2-5; the D gene is possibly TRBD2 (5 bases). The CDR3 spans 14 residues. Trimming pared 6 bases from V and 2 bases from J, leaving 13 bases between. The chain's CDR3 is CASSTSAVQETQYF. The CDR3 DNA reads as TGTGCCAGCAGCACTTCAGCGGTTCAAGAGACCCAGTACTTC.

This clonotype has just a few counts. J is TRBJ1-2 and V is TRBV5-5; D gene unclear. CDR1 is SGHKS and CDR2 is YYEKEE in the germline V gene (reference sequence). V lost 0 bases and J 4 bases, leaving 13 bases between the germline ends. The CDR3 extends over 15 amino acids. The DNA for the CDR3 is TGTGCCAGCAGCTTGGAAAGGTGGTCTTTCTATGGCTACACCTTC. Its protein is CASSLERWSFYGYTF.

V gene TRBV25-1 combines with J gene TRBJ2-1; 10 positions match TRBD2. Looked up from germline, CDR1 is MGHDK and CDR2 is SYGVNS. J gave up 7 bases and V 6 bases, and 6 bases lay outside the gene matches. This CDR3 has 14 amino acids. The CDR3 bases are TGTGCCAGCAGAGCGGGAGGGCCGGGAAATGAGCAGTTCTTC. As protein: CASRAGGPGNEQFF.

This sequence joins TRBV9 and TRBJ2-5; D is unclear. This CDR3 has 16 residues. V lost 1 base to trimming and J lost 2 bases, with 15 bases between them. Germline loops: CDR1 SGDLS, CDR2 YYNGEE. The CDR3 is CASSVFGWGHQETQYF. In nucleotides, the CDR3 is TGTGCCAGCAGCGTATTTGGTTGGGGTCATCAAGAGACCCAGTACTTC.

This clonotype was seen more than once but under ten times. This rearrangement joins TRBV28 to TRBJ2-7; 13 bases are shared with TRBD2. The CDR3 spans 15 residues. Germline V CDR1 and CDR2: MDHEN, SYDVKM. The trim removed 3 bases at V and 6 bases at J, leaving 5 bases unmatched. This chain's CDR3 is CASSFRTSGSREQYF. Here the CDR3 DNA reads TGTGCCAGCAGTTTTCGGACTAGCGGGAGTCGCGAGCAGTACTTC.

This sequence joins TRBV20-1 and TRBJ2-3, with D perhaps TRBD2 (6 bases). The V end lost 3 bases, the J end lost 0 bases, and 13 bases lay between the germline ends. The CDR3 is 15 amino acids. Germline CDR1 reads DFQATT; CDR2 reads SNEGSKA (reference sequence). Written as DNA, the CDR3 is TGCAGTGCTAGTGGGACTTCCTCTAGCACAGATACGCAGTATTTT. This codes for CSASGTSSSTDTQYF.

A word on this clonotype: The junction and the germline gene differ at one end; a read error may be behind it. This chain connects TRBV3-1 to TRBJ2-2, with D unclear. CDR3 length: 18 amino acids. Germline loops: CDR1 LGHDT, CDR2 YNNKEL (reference sequence). The DNA of the CDR3 is TGTACCAGCAGTCCAAATCCCGCACGGGCGACCAGGACCGGGGAGCTGTTTTTT. The encoded protein is CTSSPNPARATRTGELFF.

The J gene is TRBJ1-1, the V gene TRBV20-1; perhaps TRBD1 as D (6 bases). This CDR3 has 13 residues. With 0 bases removed from V and 3 bases from J, the gap between germline ends came to 8 bases. Per germline, CDR1 DFQATT and CDR2 SNEGSKA (reference sequence). This CDR3 reads CSAREAGDTEAFF. In nucleotides, the CDR3 is TGCAGTGCTAGAGAAGCAGGGGACACTGAAGCTTTCTTT.

In this sample, this clonotype turned up many times. The gene calls are TRBV10-2 and TRBJ2-5; 12 bases map to TRBD2. Germline-derived CDR1 and CDR2 are WSHSY and SAAADI. V shed 3 bases and J 2 bases; nucleotides not matched to a gene: 16. The CDR3 is made up of 20 amino acids. Here the CDR3 reads CASSEQPVVLAGGPQETQYF. CDR3 sequence (DNA): TGCGCCAGCAGTGAACAGCCGGTAGTCCTAGCGGGAGGGCCGCAAGAGACCCAGTACTTC.

The rearrangement uses TRBV20-1 and TRBJ1-1; D possibly corresponds to TRBD1 (5 bases). The V end lost 3 bases, the J end lost 5 bases, and 13 bases lay between the germline ends. CDR3 size: 13 residues. The germline V gene encodes CDR1 DFQATT and CDR2 SNEGSKA (reference sequence). The CDR3 DNA reads TGCAGTGCTAGCCGCAGGGAGTGGACTGAAGCTTTCTTT. It encodes CSASRREWTEAFF.

The chain recombines TRBV12-3 or TRBV12-4 with TRBJ2-4; TRBD1 is a possible D gene (6 bases). CDR3 length: 13 amino acids. Trimming stripped 5 bases from V and 8 bases from J, with 13 bases between. CDR3 sequence reads: CASSADSHDIQYF. The DNA of the CDR3 is TGTGCCAGCAGTGCGGACAGCCACGACATTCAGTACTTC.

This chain joins TRBV5-1 and TRBJ1-1; D is unresolved. The CDR3 contains 12 residues. CDR1 is SGHRS and CDR2 is YFSETQ in the germline V gene. V dropped 3 bases and J dropped 5 bases, with 8 bases sitting between them. CDR3 loop: CASSSGWTEAFF. CDR3 nucleotides: TGCGCCAGCAGCTCCGGATGGACTGAAGCTTTCTTT.

This clonotype showed up just a few times. This chain connects TRBV20-1 to TRBJ2-1; D possibly corresponds to TRBD2 (5 bases). CDR1 is DFQATT and CDR2 is SNEGSKA in the germline V gene (reference sequence). The CDR3 runs 12 residues. V lost 4 bases to trimming and J lost 12 bases, with 16 bases between them. CDR3 in amino acids: CSAMAAAAAQFF. CDR3 DNA: TGCAGTGCTATGGCGGCAGCGGCAGCGCAGTTCTTC.

The V and J genes are TRBV24-1 and TRBJ2-1; TRBD1 or TRBD2 may be the D gene (5 bases each). The CDR3 runs to 14 residues. Germline V gene data show CDR1 as KGHDR and CDR2 as SFDVKD. The V and J ends lost 4 bases and 6 bases respectively, with 12 bases between them. CDR3 bases: TGTGCCACCAGTGAGGTCGGGACCATCAATGAGCAGTTCTTC. It specifies CATSEVGTINEQFF.

The chain recombines TRBV4-1 with TRBJ2-7; D is uncertain. The length of the CDR3 is 14 residues. The germline CDR1 and CDR2 sequences are MGHRA and YSYEKL. Between the trimmed V and J ends, which lost 4 bases and 0 bases, there was a span of 10 bases. CDR3 sequence reads: CASSRIDASYEQYF. The CDR3 DNA sequence: TGCGCCAGCAGCCGTATTGATGCCTCCTACGAGCAGTACTTC.

J is TRBJ2-7 and V is TRBV20-1; D perhaps matches TRBD2 (5 bases). Germline-derived CDR1 and CDR2 are DFQATT and SNEGSKA (reference sequence). With 6 bases removed from V and 2 bases from J, the gap between germline ends came to 11 bases. The CDR3 consists of 12 residues. This CDR3 reads CSALARPYEQYF. The CDR3 nucleotides are TGCAGTGCGCTAGCCCGACCCTACGAGCAGTACTTC.

The CDR3 DNA is TGCGCCAGCAGCTTATCCGAGGGAGTGGACAGCAATCAGCCCCAGCATTTT. Translated: CASSLSEGVDSNQPQHF. V usage is TRBV5-1 and J usage is TRBJ1-5; D is unresolved. Germline CDR1 and CDR2: SGHRS and YFSETQ. V lost 2 bases, J lost 1 base, and 16 bases lay in between. This CDR3 has 17 residues.